The 17 T cell receptor beta chains reported below all come from one sample, sequenced in a study of cytomegalovirus exposure and HLA in healthy donors. PCR employed 60 Vbeta and 13 Jbeta primers. The protocol was immunoSEQ multiplex PCR, while the TCRdb copy is restricted to in-frame clones and leaves out a portion. This table has over 130,000 clones, about 61% appearing once. Sequencing input: PBMCs. The origin of the receptors is a male donor in good health and CMV-seronegative.

The rearrangement joins TRBV5-3 to TRBJ1-2; D gene uncertain. TRBV5-3 counts as an open reading frame of uncertain function. Trimming pared 3 bases from V and 5 bases from J, leaving 14 bases between. The CDR3 runs 14 residues. This chain's CDR3 is CARSCGRSSYGYTF. The CDR3 coding sequence is TGTGCCAGAAGCTGCGGTCGTTCCTCTTATGGCTACACCTTC.

The chain recombines TRBV28 with TRBJ2-2; D remains unclear. Trimming took 7 bases from V and 1 from J, leaving 7 bases between them. The CDR3 length is 13 residues. Germline V lookup: CDR1 MDHEN, CDR2 SYDVKM. The CDR3 region has the DNA TGTGCCAGCACCCCTTGGAACACCGGGGAGCTGTTTTTT. This gives the protein CASTPWNTGELFF.

This clone was counted only a few times. This rearrangement joins TRBV18 to TRBJ2-5; D is unresolved. The length of the CDR3 is 13 residues. The V end lost 3 bases, the J end lost 5 bases, and 10 bases lay between the germline ends. The germline V gene has CDR1 KGHSH and CDR2 LQKENI. The CDR3 spells CASSPAEVETQYF. CDR3 DNA sequence: TGTGCCAGCTCACCGGCCGAAGTGGAGACCCAGTACTTC.

This chain links TRBV19 with TRBJ1-3; D is uncertain. CDR3 length: 17 residues. V lost 5 bases and J 0 bases, leaving 17 bases between the germline ends. Germline-derived CDR1 and CDR2 are LNHDA and SQIVND (reference sequence). The CDR3, as DNA: TGTGCCAGTAGTTCACCACTTGATGAAGCCTCTGGAAACACCATATATTTT. Translated: CASSSPLDEASGNTIYF.

This clone has more than one count but fewer than ten. The chain combines TRBV7-9 with TRBJ2-3, with 11 bases that match TRBD2. Germline V gene data show CDR1 as SEHNR and CDR2 as FQNEAQ (reference sequence). Trimming at V came to 3 bases and at J to 2 bases, leaving 4 bases not matched to a gene. There are 16 residues in the CDR3. The CDR3 DNA sequence: TGTGCCAGCAGCTTCCTAGCGGGGGGCTTCACAGATACGCAGTATTTT. Encoded protein: CASSFLAGGFTDTQYF.

The chain is built from TRBV6-1 and TRBJ1-5, with 11 bases lining up with TRBD1. Germline trimming cut 6 bases from V and 6 bases from J; bases unmatched to any gene: 1. This CDR3 contains 13 residues. The germline CDR1 and CDR2 sequences are MNHNS and SASEGT. The DNA of the CDR3 is TGTGCCAGCAGGGGGACAGGGGGTCAGCCCCAGCATTTT. This codes for CASRGTGGQPQHF.

This clone has only a few counts. This chain connects TRBV27 to TRBJ2-7; TRBD1 is a possible D gene (6 bases). Germline CDR1 reads MNHEY; CDR2 reads SMNVEV (reference sequence). CDR3 size: 12 residues. V was cut by 4 bases and J by 6 bases, with 10 bases left in between. CDR3 sequence reads: CASSSQGSEQYF. The CDR3 DNA reads TGTGCCAGCAGTTCACAGGGCTCCGAGCAGTACTTC.

The chain uses TRBV2 and TRBJ2-2, with 11 nucleotides matching TRBD2. Per the germline V gene, CDR1 is SNHLY and CDR2 is FYNNEI. The CDR3 contains 15 residues. V dropped 6 bases and J dropped 4; count of bases not matched to a gene: 4. This chain's CDR3 is CASSQLAGATGELFF. CDR3 nucleotide sequence: TGTGCCAGCAGCCAACTAGCGGGGGCCACCGGGGAGCTGTTTTTT. The full variable domain, its missing parts supplied by reference TRBV2 and TRBJ2-2, is EPEVTQTPSHQVTQMGQEVILRCVPISNHLYFYWYRQILGQKVEFLVSFYNNEISEKSEIFDDQFSVERPDGSNFTLKIRSTKLEDSAMYFCASSQLAGATGELFFGEGSRLTVL.

V usage is TRBV6-5 and J usage is TRBJ1-6, with no clear D. Trimming left V 6 bases short and J 10 bases short, with 10 bases between. This CDR3 is 12 amino acids long. The germline CDR1 and CDR2 sequences are MNHEY and SVGAGI. The CDR3 region is CASSEHTSPLHF. CDR3 DNA: TGTGCCAGCAGCGAACACACATCACCCCTCCACTTT.

This clone was observed a handful of times. The chain combines TRBV6-5 with TRBJ1-5, with D unclear. Trimming shortened V by 5 bases and J by 0 bases, and 11 bases separated the two germline ends. The germline V gene has CDR1 MNHEY and CDR2 SVGAGI. The CDR3 has 15 residues. In nucleotides, the CDR3 is TGTGCCAGCAGTGCGACACGTTATAGCAATCAGCCCCAGCATTTT. Translated: CASSATRYSNQPQHF.

This clone has only a few counts. The chain employs TRBV7-2 and TRBJ1-6, with TRBD1 matching over 8 bases. CDR1 is SGHTA and CDR2 is FQGNSA in the germline V gene. The CDR3 consists of 14 residues. The V and J ends lost 4 bases and 7 bases, in that order; junction bases with no gene match: 3. CDR3 DNA: TGTGCCAGCAGCTACGGACAGGGAAATTCACCCCTCCACTTT. Protein product: CASSYGQGNSPLHF.

The chain has TRBV5-6 and TRBJ2-7, with 9 bases lining up with TRBD1. The CDR3 has 14 residues. Germline V lookup: CDR1 SGHDT, CDR2 YYEEEE. After removal of 4 bases from V and 5 bases from J, the junction contained 7 bases not matched to a gene. DNA of the CDR3: TGTGCCAGCAGCCAGGGGACAGGGCGAGACGAGCAGTACTTC. This translates into CASSQGTGRDEQYF.

There are a few counts of this clone. This sequence joins TRBV6-6 and TRBJ1-1; a weak D match, TRBD1 (5 bases). V lost 1 base to trimming and J lost 5 bases, with 14 bases between them. CDR1 is MNHNY and CDR2 is SVGAGI in the germline V gene (reference sequence). The CDR3 spans 15 residues. CDR3: CASSYFGEGRTEAFF. The DNA of the CDR3 is TGTGCCAGCAGTTACTTTGGGGAGGGGAGGACTGAAGCTTTCTTT.

The chain combines TRBV19 with TRBJ2-7, with TRBD2 identical over 7 bases. V was clipped by 3 bases and J by 2 bases; unmatched bases: 4. Germline V gene data show CDR1 as LNHDA and CDR2 as SQIVND (reference sequence). The CDR3 is made up of 14 amino acids. The CDR3, as DNA: TGTGCCAGTAGTATGGGGGGGGAAGCCTACGAGCAGTACTTC. As protein: CASSMGGEAYEQYF.

This clone was recorded a few times. The same CDR3 can be traced to other DNA sequences in this sample. The gene calls are TRBV5-4 and TRBJ2-1; TRBD1 is a possible D gene (5 bases). Germline V gene sequence: CDR1 SGHNT, CDR2 YYREEE (reference sequence). CDR3 length: 15 amino acids. Trimming left V 0 bases short and J 1 base short, with 8 bases between. In DNA form, the CDR3 reads TGTGCCAGCAGCTTGGCCGGACAATCCTACAATGAGCAGTTCTTC. It encodes CASSLAGQSYNEQFF.

This clone came up a few times. This sequence joins TRBV6-5 and TRBJ1-3; D is perhaps TRBD1 (5 bases). Trimming left V 7 bases short and J 4 bases short, with 8 bases between. The CDR3 contains 12 residues. The V gene's germline CDR1 is MNHEY and CDR2 SVGAGI. CDR3 sequence (DNA): TGTGCCAGCACAGGGTCGGGAAACACCATATATTTT. It translates to CASTGSGNTIYF.

The chain is built from TRBV5-4 and TRBJ1-1; 11 nucleotides line up with TRBD1. This CDR3 has 14 amino acids. Germline loops: CDR1 SGHNT, CDR2 YYREEE (reference sequence). V gave up 3 bases and J gave up 5 bases; unmatched junction bases: 3. CDR3 region: CASSSGQGATEAFF. The CDR3 nucleotides are TGTGCCAGCAGCTCCGGACAGGGGGCGACTGAAGCTTTCTTT.